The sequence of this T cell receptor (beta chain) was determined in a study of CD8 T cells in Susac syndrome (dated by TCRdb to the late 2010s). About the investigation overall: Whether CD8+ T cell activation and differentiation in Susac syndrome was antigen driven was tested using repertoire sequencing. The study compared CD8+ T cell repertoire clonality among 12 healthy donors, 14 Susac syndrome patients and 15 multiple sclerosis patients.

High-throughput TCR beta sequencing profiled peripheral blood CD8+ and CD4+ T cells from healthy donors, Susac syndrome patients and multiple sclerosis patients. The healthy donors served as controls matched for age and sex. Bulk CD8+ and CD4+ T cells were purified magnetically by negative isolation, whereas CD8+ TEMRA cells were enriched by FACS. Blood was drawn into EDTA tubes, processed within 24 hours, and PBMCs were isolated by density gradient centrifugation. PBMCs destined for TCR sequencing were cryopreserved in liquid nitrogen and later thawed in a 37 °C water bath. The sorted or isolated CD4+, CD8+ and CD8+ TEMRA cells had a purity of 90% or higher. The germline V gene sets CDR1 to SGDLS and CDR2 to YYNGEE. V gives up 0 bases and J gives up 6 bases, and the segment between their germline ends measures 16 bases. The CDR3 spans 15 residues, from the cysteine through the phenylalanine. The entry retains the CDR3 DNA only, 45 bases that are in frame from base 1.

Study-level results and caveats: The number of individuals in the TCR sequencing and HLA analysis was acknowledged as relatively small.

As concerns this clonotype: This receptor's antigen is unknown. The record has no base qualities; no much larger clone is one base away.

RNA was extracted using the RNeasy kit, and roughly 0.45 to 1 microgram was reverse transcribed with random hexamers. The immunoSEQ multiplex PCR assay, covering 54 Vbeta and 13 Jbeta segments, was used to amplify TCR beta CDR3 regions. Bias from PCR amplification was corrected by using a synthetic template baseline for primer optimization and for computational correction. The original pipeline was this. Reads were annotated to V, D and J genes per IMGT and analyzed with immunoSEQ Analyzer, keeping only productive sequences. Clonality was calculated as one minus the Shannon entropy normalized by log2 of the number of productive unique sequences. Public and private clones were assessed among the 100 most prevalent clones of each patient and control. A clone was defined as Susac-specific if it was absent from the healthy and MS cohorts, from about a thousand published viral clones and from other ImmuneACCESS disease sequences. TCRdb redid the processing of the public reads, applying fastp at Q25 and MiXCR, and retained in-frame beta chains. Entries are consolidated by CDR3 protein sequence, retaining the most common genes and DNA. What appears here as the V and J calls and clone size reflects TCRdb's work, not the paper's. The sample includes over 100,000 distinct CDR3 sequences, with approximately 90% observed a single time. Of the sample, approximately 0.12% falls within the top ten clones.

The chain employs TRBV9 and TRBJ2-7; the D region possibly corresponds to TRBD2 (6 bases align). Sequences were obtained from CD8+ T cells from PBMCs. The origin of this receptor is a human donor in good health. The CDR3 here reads CASSVVAEQTAEQYF. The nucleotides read TGTGCCAGCAGCGTAGTAGCGGAGCAGACCGCCGAGCAGTACTTC.